A single sample gave rise to the 17 T cell receptor beta chains below, sequenced in a study of blood T cell repertoires in COVID-19. Assay used: immunoSEQ multiplex PCR; TCRdb lists only in-frame clones, some missing. The data show about 98,000 clones, 87% seen once. Sequencing input: peripheral blood. The source of these receptors is a man between 65 and 85 years old with acute or convalescent COVID-19.

This clone was picked up one time. The chain joins TRBV29-1 to TRBJ1-6; 8 nucleotides align to TRBD1. After removal of 5 bases from V and 6 bases from J, the junction contained 3 bases not matched to a gene. The CDR3 contains 13 residues. Germline CDR1 is SQVTM and CDR2 is ANQGSEA. CDR3 sequence reads: CSVSGGGNSPLHF. The CDR3, as DNA: TGCAGCGTTTCAGGGGGCGGTAATTCACCCCTCCACTTT.

The chain couples TRBV7-9 to TRBJ1-1, with D uncertain. V lost 7 bases, J lost 6 bases, and 9 bases lay in between. The CDR3 is 11 amino acids. CDR1 and CDR2 (germline): SEHNR, FQNEAQ (reference sequence). The CDR3 sequence: CASTGGPEAFF. DNA for the CDR3: TGTGCCAGCACCGGCGGGCCTGAAGCTTTCTTT.

The rearrangement joins TRBV11-2 to TRBJ1-6; 10 positions match TRBD1. Germline loops: CDR1 SGHAT, CDR2 FQNNGV. Unmatched junction bases numbered 6, after V lost 4 bases and J lost 6 bases. This CDR3 region has 16 residues. The CDR3 loop reads CASSSTGGSGNSPLHF. The CDR3 DNA sequence: TGTGCCAGCAGCTCGACAGGGGGCTCGGGTAATTCACCCCTCCACTTT.

This clone was recorded only once. The chain has TRBV25-1 and TRBJ1-3; D not certain. Trimming pared 5 bases from V and 0 bases from J, leaving 8 bases between. The CDR3 has 14 residues. Germline V gene lookup returns CDR1 MGHDK and CDR2 SYGVNS. The CDR3 here is CASSNLGSGNTIYF. CDR3 in DNA: TGTGCCAGCAGTAACCTAGGCTCTGGAAACACCATATATTTT.

The genes are TRBV19 and TRBJ2-1, with TRBD2 matching over 8 bases. Unmatched junction bases numbered 8, after V lost 6 bases and J lost 4 bases. This CDR3 is built from 15 residues. Germline CDR1 is LNHDA and CDR2 is SQIVND (reference sequence). This chain's CDR3 is CASSRGSGTYNEQFF. The CDR3 nucleotides are TGTGCCAGTAGCCGAGGTAGCGGGACATACAATGAGCAGTTCTTC.

The chain combines TRBV6-5 with TRBJ1-4, with D possibly being TRBD1 (6 bases). This CDR3 region has 14 residues. V lost 5 bases and J 0 bases, leaving 7 bases between the germline ends. Germline V gene sequence: CDR1 MNHEY, CDR2 SVGAGI. CDR3 in amino acids: CASSRTATNEKLFF. CDR3 DNA: TGTGCCAGCAGTAGGACAGCAACTAATGAAAAACTGTTTTTT.

The V and J genes are TRBV11-2 and TRBJ2-1; TRBD1 matches at 8 bases. The J segment lost 1 base and the V segment lost 4 bases, leaving 9 bases of the junction unmatched. Germline assignment: CDR1 SGHAT and CDR2 FQNNGV. CDR3 length: 17 amino acids. CDR3 bases: TGTGCCAGCAGCTCCCCCTTTAGGACAGGGTCCTACAATGAGCAGTTCTTC. This gives the protein CASSSPFRTGSYNEQFF.

This sequence joins TRBV27 and TRBJ1-2, with 10 positions matching TRBD1. The CDR3 has 14 amino acids. The germline V gene has CDR1 MNHEY and CDR2 SMNVEV (reference sequence). V shed 6 bases, J shed 7 bases, and the junction held 8 bases outside the gene matches. CDR3 amino acids: CASSRTGGTIGYTF. In DNA form, the CDR3 reads TGTGCCAGCAGCCGGACAGGGGGGACCATTGGCTACACCTTC.

This clone came up once. The CDR3: CASSQGILEAFF. CDR3 sequence (DNA): TGTGCCAGTAGTCAGGGGATCCTTGAAGCTTTCTTT. The rearrangement joins TRBV19 to TRBJ1-1; TRBD1 might be the D (6 bases). The V end lost 5 bases, the J end lost 7 bases, and 11 bases lay between the germline ends. CDR1 and CDR2 (germline): LNHDA, SQIVND (reference sequence). This CDR3 is built from 12 residues.

The chain couples TRBV12-3 or TRBV12-4 to TRBJ1-4; the D gene is possibly TRBD1 (5 bases). Trimming shortened V by 1 base and J by 8 bases, and 8 bases separated the two germline ends. The CDR3 is 13 amino acids. The CDR3 DNA reads as TGTGCCAGCAGTTTAGTCCAGGGCGAAAAACTGTTTTTT. Its protein is CASSLVQGEKLFF.

This clone was observed a handful of times. The chain joins TRBV28 to TRBJ2-2; 7 positions match TRBD1. This CDR3 has 15 amino acids. Germline V gene sequence: CDR1 MDHEN, CDR2 SYDVKM. With V trimmed by 8 bases and J by 0 bases, 6 bases remained unmatched. CDR3 nucleotides: TGTGCCAGCCGTGTAGGGGGCACGAACACCGGGGAGCTGTTTTTT. Its protein is CASRVGGTNTGELFF.

This chain links TRBV24-1 with TRBJ2-4, with 10 nucleotides matching TRBD1. This CDR3 spans 21 amino acids. V trimming: 2 bases; J trimming: 1 base; junction bases outside the gene matches: 16. Germline V gives CDR1 KGHDR, CDR2 SFDVKD. CDR3 nucleotides: TGTGCCACCAGTGATTCGGTTGGGGACAGGGGCCCCGGAGGGGCCAAAAACATTCAGTACTTC. This encodes CATSDSVGDRGPGGAKNIQYF.

The chain employs TRBV5-4 and TRBJ1-2; the D is unclear. V dropped 4 bases and J dropped 4 bases, with 11 bases sitting between them. The CDR3 sequence is 13 residues long. The germline gives CDR1 SGHNT, CDR2 YYREEE (reference sequence). The DNA for the CDR3 is TGTGCCAGCAGCCCGCGGGCGGGCTATGGCTACACCTTC. Its translation: CASSPRAGYGYTF.

The V call is TRBV5-1, the J call TRBJ2-3; TRBD2 aligns across 10 bases. The CDR3 loop spans 15 amino acids. Germline-derived CDR1 and CDR2 are SGHRS and YFSETQ. With V trimmed by 4 bases and J by 4 bases, 6 bases remained unmatched. The chain's CDR3 is CASSLQAGGPDTQYF. For the CDR3, the DNA is TGCGCCAGCAGCCTGCAAGCGGGGGGGCCAGATACGCAGTATTTT.

CDR3 nucleotide sequence: TGTGCCAGCAGAACTGGATCCAGGGACACCGGGGAGCTGTTTTTT. Protein: CASRTGSRDTGELFF. The chain combines TRBV6-5 with TRBJ2-2, with D perhaps matching TRBD1 (5 bases). The CDR3 extends over 15 amino acids. CDR1 and CDR2 from the germline V gene are MNHEY and SVGAGI. The V end was cut by 6 bases, the J end by 3 bases, with 14 bases between.

A few counts support this clone. The chain links TRBV24-1 to TRBJ1-5, with 7 bases fitting TRBD1. The CDR3 is 15 residues long. The V and J ends lost 5 bases and 6 bases, in that order; junction bases with no gene match: 9. CDR1 is KGHDR, CDR2 SFDVKD, per germline. CDR3 sequence reads: CATSGQGGSSQPQHF. Written as DNA, the CDR3 is TGTGCCACCAGTGGACAGGGTGGGTCTAGTCAGCCCCAGCATTTT.

This chain links TRBV24-1 with TRBJ1-1; D is ambiguous. This CDR3 is built from 13 residues. Germline-derived CDR1 and CDR2 are KGHDR and SFDVKD. V lost 2 bases, J lost 5 bases, and 8 bases lay in between. CDR3 in amino acids: CATSDWERTEAFF. CDR3 DNA sequence: TGTGCCACCAGTGATTGGGAGAGAACTGAAGCTTTCTTT.